These 2 T cell receptor beta chains originate from one sample sequenced in a study of T cells expressing NK-cell markers. One entry per CDR3 protein, without DNA, is what TCRdb gives after re-calling the 5' RACE reads. This sample's clone table lists roughly 420,000 distinct CDR3 sequences. Source material: blood T cells: a sorted CD56 or NKG2C T cell subset, CD4+ or CD8+ T cells, or bulk PBMC T cells (not recorded which). The source is a woman between 18 and 70 years old in good health.

V gene TRBV29-1 combines with J gene TRBJ2-3; TCRdb proposes TRBD2, but this gene call is untestable without DNA. The CDR3 has 13 amino acids. Germline V gene data show CDR1 as SQVTM and CDR2 as ANQGSEA. Here the CDR3 reads CSVEGLAGDTQYF.

The chain carries TRBV20-1 and TRBJ1-1. Per the germline V gene, CDR1 is DFQATT and CDR2 is SNEGSKA (reference sequence). This CDR3 has 14 amino acids. The CDR3 spells CSAHVGPQNTEAFF.